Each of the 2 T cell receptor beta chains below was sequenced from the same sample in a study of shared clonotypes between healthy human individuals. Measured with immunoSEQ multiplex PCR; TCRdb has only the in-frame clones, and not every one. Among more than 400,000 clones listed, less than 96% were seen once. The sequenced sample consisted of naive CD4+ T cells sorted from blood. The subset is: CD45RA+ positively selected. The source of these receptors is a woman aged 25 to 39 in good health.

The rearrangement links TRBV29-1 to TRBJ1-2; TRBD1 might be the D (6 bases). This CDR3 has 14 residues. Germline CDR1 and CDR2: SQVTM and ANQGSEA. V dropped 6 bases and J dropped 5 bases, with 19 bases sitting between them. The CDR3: CSVEGGEVGYGYTF. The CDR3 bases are TGCAGCGTGGAGGGGGGGGAAGTAGGATATGGCTACACCTTC.

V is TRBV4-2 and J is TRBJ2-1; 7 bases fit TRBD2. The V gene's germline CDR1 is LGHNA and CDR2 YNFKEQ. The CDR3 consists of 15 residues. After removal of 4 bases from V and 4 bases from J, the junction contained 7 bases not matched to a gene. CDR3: CASSPARGSYNEQFF. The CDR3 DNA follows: TGTGCCAGCAGCCCAGCCCGCGGGAGTTACAATGAGCAGTTCTTC.